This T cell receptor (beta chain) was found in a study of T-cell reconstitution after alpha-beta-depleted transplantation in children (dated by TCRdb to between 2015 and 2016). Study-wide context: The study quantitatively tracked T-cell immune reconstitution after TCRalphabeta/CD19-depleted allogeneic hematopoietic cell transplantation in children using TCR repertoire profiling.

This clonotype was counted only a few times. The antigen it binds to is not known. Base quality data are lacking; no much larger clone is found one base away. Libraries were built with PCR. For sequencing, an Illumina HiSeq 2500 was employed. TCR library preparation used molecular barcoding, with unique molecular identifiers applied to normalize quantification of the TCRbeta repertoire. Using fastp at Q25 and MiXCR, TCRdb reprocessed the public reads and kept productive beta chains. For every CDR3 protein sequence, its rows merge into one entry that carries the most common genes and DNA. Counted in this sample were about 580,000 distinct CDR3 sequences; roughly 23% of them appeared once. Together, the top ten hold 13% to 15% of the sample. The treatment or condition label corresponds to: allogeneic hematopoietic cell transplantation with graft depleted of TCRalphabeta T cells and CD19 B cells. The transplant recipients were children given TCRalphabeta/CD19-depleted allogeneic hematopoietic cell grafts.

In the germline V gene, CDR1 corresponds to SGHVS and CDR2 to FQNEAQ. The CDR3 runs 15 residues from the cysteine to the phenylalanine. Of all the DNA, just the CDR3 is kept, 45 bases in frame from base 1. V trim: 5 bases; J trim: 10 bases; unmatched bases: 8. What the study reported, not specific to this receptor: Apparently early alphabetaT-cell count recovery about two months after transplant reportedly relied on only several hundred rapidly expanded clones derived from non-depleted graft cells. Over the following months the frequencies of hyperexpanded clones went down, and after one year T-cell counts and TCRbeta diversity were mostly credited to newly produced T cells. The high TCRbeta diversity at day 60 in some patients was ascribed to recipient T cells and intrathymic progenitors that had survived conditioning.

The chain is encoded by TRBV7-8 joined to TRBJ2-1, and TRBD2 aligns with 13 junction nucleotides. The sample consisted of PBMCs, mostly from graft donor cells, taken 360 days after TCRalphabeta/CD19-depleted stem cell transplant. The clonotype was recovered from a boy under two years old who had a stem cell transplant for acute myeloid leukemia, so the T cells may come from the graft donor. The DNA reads TGTGCCAGCAGCCCCCCGGGACTAGCGGGGAGGGAGCAGTTCTTC. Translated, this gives CASSPPGLAGREQFF.